These 26 T cell receptor beta chains were sequenced from one sample in a study of beta chain features in type 1 diabetes (dated by TCRdb to between 2018 and 2020). Their cognate antigens are unknown. The protocol used for the library was the immunoSEQ multiplex PCR assay. The entire amount of isolated RNA was reverse transcribed using the High Capacity cDNA Reverse Transcription Kit, so the sequenced TCRB transcripts were expressed ones. TCRdb stores this immuneACCESS table with in-frame sequences only. Part of the clones is absent; in the studies checked, under half of the shortfall reflects unresolved V genes, and no reason is known for the rest. This sample comprises hundreds of thousands of clones, over 7% of them detected only once. The top ten clones comprise less than 1.2% of the sample. The paper as a whole reports these results and caveats: A moderate but significant shortening of TCRB CDR3 length was observed in type 1 diabetes patients in all four CD4+ subsets.

Sequenced input: central memory CD4+ T cells from blood. The receptors derive from a man aged 25-45 years with type 1 diabetes.

The V call is TRBV28, the J call TRBJ1-2; tentatively, D is TRBD1 (5 bases). Trimming removed 5 bases at V and 2 bases at J, with 15 bases between. CDR1 is MDHEN and CDR2 is SYDVKM in the germline V gene. The CDR3 sequence is 15 residues long. CDR3 region: CASSPYGRGNYGYTF. The CDR3 DNA is TGTGCCAGCAGTCCCTACGGACGGGGCAACTATGGCTACACCTTC.

The rearrangement links TRBV9 to TRBJ1-4; D is undetermined. V lost 3 bases to trimming and J lost 8 bases, with 8 bases between them. CDR3 length equals 12 residues. The germline CDR1 and CDR2 sequences are SGDLS and YYNGEE. Here the CDR3 reads CASSAPGEKLFF. In nucleotides, the CDR3 is TGTGCCAGCAGCGCACCGGGGGAAAAACTGTTTTTT.

A few counts support this clone. The CDR3 DNA reads TGTGCCAGCAGACTTGGCGGGGGGGCTATCTACGAGCAGTACTTC. Its protein is CASRLGGGAIYEQYF. The chain carries TRBV7-2 and TRBJ2-7, with 9 bases aligning to TRBD2. Germline V lookup: CDR1 SGHTA, CDR2 FQGNSA. The CDR3 covers 15 residues. J lost 3 bases, V lost 6 bases, and 9 bases had no gene match.

This clone was seen a few times. The rearrangement uses TRBV30 and TRBJ2-3; D not resolved. This CDR3 contains 13 residues. Trimming stripped 4 bases from V and 6 bases from J, with 14 bases between. Germline V gene sequence: CDR1 GTSNPN, CDR2 SVGIG (reference sequence). The CDR3, as DNA: TGTGCCTGGAATCCCCGATCCGGGGATACGCAGTATTTT. This encodes CAWNPRSGDTQYF.

This clone came up a few times. The chain links TRBV7-9 to TRBJ1-5; unclear D gene. This CDR3 contains 12 residues. Between the trimmed V and J ends, which lost 1 base and 6 bases, there was a span of 4 bases. CDR1 is SEHNR, CDR2 FQNEAQ, per germline (reference sequence). The CDR3 sequence: CASSLGGQPQHF. In DNA form, the CDR3 reads TGTGCCAGCAGCTTAGGTGGTCAGCCCCAGCATTTT.

The chain is built from TRBV30 and TRBJ2-1; 9 bases map to TRBD1. The germline gives CDR1 GTSNPN, CDR2 SVGIG (reference sequence). This CDR3 has 16 amino acids. The V gene end was trimmed by 2 bases and the J gene end by 5 bases; junction bases not matched to a gene: 10. In DNA, the CDR3 is TGTGCCTGGAGTCCCCTTCCGGGACAGGGTAACAATGAGCAGTTCTTC. It encodes CAWSPLPGQGNNEQFF.

This sequence joins TRBV7-2 and TRBJ2-3; tentatively, D is TRBD1 or TRBD2 (5 bases each). The CDR3 has 13 residues. V lost 3 bases and J lost 5, with 9 bases in between. Germline CDR1 SGHTA, CDR2 FQGNSA. CDR3: CASSFTGQDTQYF. In DNA, the CDR3 is TGTGCCAGCAGCTTTACGGGGCAAGATACGCAGTATTTT.

This clone was seen a handful of times. This sequence joins TRBV28 and TRBJ2-5; TRBD2 might be the D (6 bases). V was trimmed by 6 bases and J by 1 base, leaving 15 bases between them. Looked up from germline, CDR1 is MDHEN and CDR2 is SYDVKM. The CDR3 consists of 15 residues. In nucleotides, the CDR3 is TGTGCCAGCAGCCCAAGGAGGGGTTTCCAAGAGACCCAGTACTTC. This codes for CASSPRRGFQETQYF.

This clone came up a few times. The chain has TRBV27 and TRBJ2-3; 12 bases are shared with TRBD2. V shed 6 bases, J shed 0 bases, and the junction held 7 bases outside the gene matches. The germline gives CDR1 MNHEY, CDR2 SMNVEV (reference sequence). The CDR3 extends over 17 amino acids. The CDR3 coding sequence is TGTGCCAGCAGGACGACTAGCGGGGGCCCGAGCACAGATACGCAGTATTTT. This translates into CASRTTSGGPSTDTQYF.

The genes are TRBV21-1 and TRBJ2-7; the table assigns TRBD2, which was not confirmed against the DNA. TRBV21-1 is tagged as a pseudogene. This CDR3 is built from 15 residues. The CDR3 region has the DNA TGTGCCAGCAGCAATCCCACGGGTAACTCCTACGAGCAGTACTTC. Translating it yields CASSNPTGNSYEQYF.

This clone showed up just a few times. The chain recombines TRBV10-3 with TRBJ2-7, with 9 bases matching TRBD2. From germline, CDR1 is ENHRY and CDR2 SYGVKD. Losses at the gene ends were 7 bases for V and 3 bases for J; bases not matched to a gene: 7. The CDR3 totals 14 residues. Here the CDR3 DNA reads TGTGCCATCAAGCGGGAGGTGGGGAGCTACGAGCAGTACTTC. This codes for CAIKREVGSYEQYF.

The CDR3 is CASSPRTGTSTDTQYF. DNA for the CDR3: TGTGCCAGCAGCCCCCGGACGGGGACTAGCACAGATACGCAGTATTTT. The chain joins TRBV9 to TRBJ2-3, with D tentatively TRBD2 (6 bases). The germline gives CDR1 SGDLS, CDR2 YYNGEE. The CDR3 totals 16 residues. V was shortened by 4 bases and J by 0 bases, with 15 bases between the two germline ends.

A word on this clone: This may stem from a read error, because a much larger clone lies one nucleotide away. V gene TRBV7-2 combines with J gene TRBJ1-3; no clear D. This CDR3 contains 13 residues. V was cut by 2 bases and J by 4 bases, with 6 bases left in between. The germline V gene encodes CDR1 SGHTA and CDR2 FQGNSA. The CDR3 DNA reads as TGTGCCAGCAGCTTACAACAGGGAAACACCATATATTTT. Protein sequence: CASSLQQGNTIYF.

This clone occurred a few times. CDR3 DNA sequence: TGTGCTAGTGGTTTCGGAGACATTCAGTACTTC. Protein product: CASGFGDIQYF. The V and J genes are TRBV12-5 and TRBJ2-4; D remains ambiguous. Trimming removed 3 bases at V and 8 bases at J, with 5 bases between. Looked up from germline, CDR1 is LGHNT and CDR2 is FRNRAP. CDR3 length: 11 amino acids. Variable domain in full (rest from reference TRBV12-5 and TRBJ2-4): DARVTQTPRHKVTEMGQEVTMRCQPILGHNTVFWYRQTMMQGLELLAYFRNRAPLDDSGMPKDRFSAEMPDATLATLKIQPSEPRDSAVYFCASGFGDIQYFGAGTRLSVL.

Ten or more counts support this clone. This chain joins TRBV7-2 and TRBJ1-1; D uncertain. Looked up from germline, CDR1 is SGHTA and CDR2 is FQGNSA. The CDR3 has 12 residues. Deletions cut 1 base from V and 6 bases from J, with 6 bases between. This chain's CDR3 is CASSLDVPEAFF. The CDR3 DNA sequence: TGTGCCAGCAGCTTAGACGTCCCTGAAGCTTTCTTT. Using reference TRBV7-2 and TRBJ1-1 for the parts outside the CDR3, the full variable domain is GAGVSQSPSNKVTEKGKDVELRCDPISGHTALYWYRQSLGQGLEFLIYFQGNSAPDKSGLPSDRFSAERTGGSVSTLTIQRTQQEDSAVYLCASSLDVPEAFFGQGTRLTVV.

On this clone: Just one base apart from a much larger clone, this may be a read error. The chain has TRBV29-1 and TRBJ2-5, with 7 bases identical to TRBD1. The DNA end is a closer match to TRBJ2-7, so the J assignment may be wrong. The CDR3 is 13 amino acids. CDR1 is SQVTM and CDR2 is ANQGSEA in the germline V gene. The CDR3 sequence is CSVVMSGGYEQYF. CDR3 in DNA: TGCAGCGTTGTTATGTCAGGGGGCTACGAGCAGTACTTC.

The chain is built from TRBV6-5 and TRBJ2-1; a weak D match, TRBD1 (6 bases). Between the trimmed V and J ends, which lost 5 bases and 9 bases, there was a span of 11 bases. CDR1 and CDR2 (germline): MNHEY, SVGAGI. The CDR3 loop spans 12 amino acids. CDR3 sequence reads: CASSDTGSEQFF. The CDR3 DNA reads as TGTGCCAGCAGTGATACAGGGAGTGAGCAGTTCTTC.

This clone was seen a few times. The CDR3 sequence is CASSADPRGTQYF. The CDR3 DNA is TGTGCCAGCAGCGCGGACCCGAGGGGGACCCAGTACTTC. The rearrangement links TRBV5-8 to TRBJ2-5, with D perhaps being TRBD1 or TRBD2 (5 bases each). The germline CDR1 and CDR2 sequences are SGHTS and YDEGEE. Trimming took off 4 bases at V and 7 bases at J, with 14 bases between the two ends. There are 13 residues in the CDR3.

This clone was counted only a few times. This chain uses TRBV25-1 with TRBJ1-2; D gene unclear. V was cut by 5 bases and J by 6 bases, with 7 bases left in between. The CDR3 contains 11 residues. Germline loops: CDR1 MGHDK, CDR2 SYGVNS. Here the CDR3 reads CASSTTDGYTF. In nucleotides, the CDR3 is TGTGCCAGCAGTACTACCGATGGCTACACCTTC.

This clone was recorded a few times. The gene calls are TRBV7-2 and TRBJ2-5; weak D call: TRBD2 (6 bases). CDR1 is SGHTA, CDR2 FQGNSA, per germline. The CDR3 has 14 amino acids. Trimming shortened V by 5 bases and J by 1 base, and 11 bases separated the two germline ends. CDR3: CASSPGDLQETQYF. CDR3 DNA: TGTGCCAGCAGCCCGGGGGACCTCCAAGAGACCCAGTACTTC. Using reference TRBV7-2 and TRBJ2-5 for the parts outside the CDR3, the full variable domain is GAGVSQSPSNKVTEKGKDVELRCDPISGHTALYWYRQSLGQGLEFLIYFQGNSAPDKSGLPSDRFSAERTGGSVSTLTIQRTQQEDSAVYLCASSPGDLQETQYFGPGTRLLVL.

This clone was seen a handful of times. The chain couples TRBV9 to TRBJ2-1; TRBD1 aligns across 8 bases. The CDR3 loop spans 15 amino acids. Germline CDR1 reads SGDLS; CDR2 reads YYNGEE. V lost 3 bases and J lost 3; bases outside the gene matches: 5. CDR3 region: CASSASDRVYNEQFF. The CDR3, as DNA: TGTGCCAGCAGCGCTTCGGACAGGGTCTACAATGAGCAGTTCTTC. The full variable domain, with the rest looked up from reference TRBV9 and TRBJ2-1, is DSGVTQTPKHLITATGQRVTLRCSPRSGDLSVYWYQQSLDQGLQFLIQYYNGEERAKGNILERFSAQQFPDLHSELNLSSLELGDSALYFCASSASDRVYNEQFFGPGTRLTVL.

The V gene is TRBV6-6, the J gene TRBJ2-5; possibly TRBD1 for D (5 bases). The V end was cut by 6 bases, the J end by 2 bases, with 10 bases between. The germline V gene has CDR1 MNHNY and CDR2 SVGAGI (reference sequence). CDR3 length equals 13 residues. CDR3 DNA: TGTGCCAGCAGGCCCGCAGGGCAAGAGACCCAGTACTTC. Protein product: CASRPAGQETQYF.

Remarks on this clone: A much larger clonotype is one base distant, so this may be a read error. The chain has TRBV2 and TRBJ2-7, with 8 nucleotides matching TRBD1. The germline V gene encodes CDR1 SNHLY and CDR2 FYNNEI. This CDR3 spans 12 amino acids. The V and J ends lost 8 bases and 5 bases, in that order; junction bases with no gene match: 5. The CDR3 nucleotides are TGTGCCAGCGGCCCGGACAGGGACGAGCAGTACTTC. Translation: CASGPDRDEQYF.

In this sample, this clone turned up many times. The chain joins TRBV2 to TRBJ2-5; the match to TRBD2 covers 11 bases. The CDR3 spans 15 residues. Per the germline V gene, CDR1 is SNHLY and CDR2 is FYNNEI. V trimming: 4 bases; J trimming: 3 bases; junction bases outside the gene matches: 4. CDR3 in DNA: TGTGCCAGCAGTGGTAGCGGGGGGGCTAAAGAGACCCAGTACTTC. It codes for CASSGSGGAKETQYF.

A few counts support this clone. This chain connects TRBV9 to TRBJ1-5; no clear D. The CDR3 is 15 residues long. With 0 bases removed from V and 3 bases from J, the gap between germline ends came to 10 bases. The germline gives CDR1 SGDLS, CDR2 YYNGEE. This chain's CDR3 is CASSVASDVNQPQHF. The CDR3 DNA reads as TGTGCCAGCAGCGTAGCTTCAGACGTCAATCAGCCCCAGCATTTT. Drawing the rest from reference TRBV9 and TRBJ1-5, the complete variable domain is DSGVTQTPKHLITATGQRVTLRCSPRSGDLSVYWYQQSLDQGLQFLIQYYNGEERAKGNILERFSAQQFPDLHSELNLSSLELGDSALYFCASSVASDVNQPQHFGDGTRLSIL.

This clone has only a few counts. This chain joins TRBV5-6 and TRBJ2-4; 7 bases are shared with TRBD1. Per germline, CDR1 SGHDT and CDR2 YYEEEE. Trimming at V came to 4 bases and at J to 0 bases, leaving 4 bases not matched to a gene. The CDR3 runs to 15 residues. The CDR3 DNA sequence: TGTGCCAGCAGCAGACAGGGAGTAGCCAAAAACATTCAGTACTTC. Its translation: CASSRQGVAKNIQYF. Complete variable domain (other parts from reference TRBV5-6 and TRBJ2-4): DAGVTQSPTHLIKTRGQQVTLRCSPKSGHDTVSWYQQALGQGPQFIFQYYEEEERQRGNFPDRFSGHQFPNYSSELNVNALLLGDSALYLCASSRQGVAKNIQYFGAGTRLSVL.